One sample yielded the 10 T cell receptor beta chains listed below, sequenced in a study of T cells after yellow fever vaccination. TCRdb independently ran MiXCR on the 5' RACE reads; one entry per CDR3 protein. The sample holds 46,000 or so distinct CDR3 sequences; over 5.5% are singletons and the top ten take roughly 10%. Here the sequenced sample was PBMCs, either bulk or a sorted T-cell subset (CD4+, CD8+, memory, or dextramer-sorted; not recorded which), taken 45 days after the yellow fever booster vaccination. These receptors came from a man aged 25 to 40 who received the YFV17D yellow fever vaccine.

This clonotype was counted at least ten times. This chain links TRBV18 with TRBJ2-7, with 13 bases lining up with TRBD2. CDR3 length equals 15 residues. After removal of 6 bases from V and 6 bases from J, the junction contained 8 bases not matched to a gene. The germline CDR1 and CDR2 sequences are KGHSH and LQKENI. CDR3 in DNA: TGTGCCAGCTCTCCCGAGGGACTAGCGGGATCCGAGCAGTACTTC. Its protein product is CASSPEGLAGSEQYF. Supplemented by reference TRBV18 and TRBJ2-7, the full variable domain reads NAGVMQNPRHLVRRRGQEARLRCSPMKGHSHVYWYRQLPEEGLKFMVYLQKENIIDESGMPKERFSAEFPKEGPSILRIQQVVRGDSAAYFCASSPEGLAGSEQYFGPGTRLTVT.

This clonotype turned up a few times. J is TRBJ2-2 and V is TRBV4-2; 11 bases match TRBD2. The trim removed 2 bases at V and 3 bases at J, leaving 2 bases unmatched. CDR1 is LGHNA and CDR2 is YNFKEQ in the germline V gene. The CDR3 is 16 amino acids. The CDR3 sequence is CASSQYSGRDTGELFF. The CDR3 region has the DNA TGTGCCAGCAGCCAATATAGCGGGAGGGACACCGGGGAGCTGTTTTTT.

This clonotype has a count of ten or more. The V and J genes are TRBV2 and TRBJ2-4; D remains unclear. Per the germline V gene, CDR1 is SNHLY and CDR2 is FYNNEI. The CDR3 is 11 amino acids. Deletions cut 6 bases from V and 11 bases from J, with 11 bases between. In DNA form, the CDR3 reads TGTGCCAGCAGCTCCGTCCCCCTTCAGTACTTC. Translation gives CASSSVPLQYF.

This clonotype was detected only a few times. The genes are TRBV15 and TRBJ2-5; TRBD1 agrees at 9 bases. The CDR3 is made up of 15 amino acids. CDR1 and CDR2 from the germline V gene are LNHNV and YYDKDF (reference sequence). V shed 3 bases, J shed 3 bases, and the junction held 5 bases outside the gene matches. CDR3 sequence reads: CATSSGTGNKETQYF. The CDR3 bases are TGTGCCACCAGCAGCGGGACAGGGAATAAAGAGACCCAGTACTTC. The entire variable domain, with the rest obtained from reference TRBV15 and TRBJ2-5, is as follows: DAMVIQNPRYQVTQFGKPVTLSCSQTLNHNVMYWYQQKSSQAPKLLFHYYDKDFNNEADTPDNFQSRRPNTSFCFLDIRSPGLGDTAMYLCATSSGTGNKETQYFGPGTRLLVL.

The CDR3 loop is CASSLRVRFYEQYF. The DNA of the CDR3 is TGTGCCAGCAGCTTGCGGGTCAGGTTCTACGAGCAGTACTTC. The gene calls are TRBV5-5 and TRBJ2-7; D unclear. The germline V gene encodes CDR1 SGHKS and CDR2 YYEKEE (reference sequence). V was cut by 1 base and J by 3 bases, with 11 bases left in between. The CDR3 runs 14 residues.

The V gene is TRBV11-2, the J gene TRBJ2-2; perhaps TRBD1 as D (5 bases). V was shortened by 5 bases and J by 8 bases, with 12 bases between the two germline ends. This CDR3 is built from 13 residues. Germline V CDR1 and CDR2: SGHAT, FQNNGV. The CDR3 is CASSPSGWGELFF. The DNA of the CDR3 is TGTGCCAGCAGCCCCTCAGGGTGGGGGGAGCTGTTTTTT.

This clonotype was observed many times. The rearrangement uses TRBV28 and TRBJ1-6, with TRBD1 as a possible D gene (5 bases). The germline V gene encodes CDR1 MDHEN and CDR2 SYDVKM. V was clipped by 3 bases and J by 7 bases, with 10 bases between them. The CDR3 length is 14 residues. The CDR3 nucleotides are TGTGCCAGCAGTTTGGGGCAGTCAAATTCACCCCTCCACTTT. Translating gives CASSLGQSNSPLHF.

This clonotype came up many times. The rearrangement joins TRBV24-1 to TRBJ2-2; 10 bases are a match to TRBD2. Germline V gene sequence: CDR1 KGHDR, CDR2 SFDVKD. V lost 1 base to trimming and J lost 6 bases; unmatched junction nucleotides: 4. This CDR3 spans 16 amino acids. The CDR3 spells CATSDLAGGPSGELFF. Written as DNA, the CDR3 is TGTGCCACCAGTGATTTAGCGGGAGGGCCCTCCGGGGAGCTGTTTTTT.

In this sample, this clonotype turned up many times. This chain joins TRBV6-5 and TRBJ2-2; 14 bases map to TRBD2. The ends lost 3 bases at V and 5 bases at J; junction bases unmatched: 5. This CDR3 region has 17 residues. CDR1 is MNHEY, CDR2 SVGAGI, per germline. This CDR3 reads CASSYPRLAGGTGELFF. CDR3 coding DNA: TGTGCCAGCAGTTATCCCCGACTAGCGGGAGGGACCGGGGAGCTGTTTTTT.

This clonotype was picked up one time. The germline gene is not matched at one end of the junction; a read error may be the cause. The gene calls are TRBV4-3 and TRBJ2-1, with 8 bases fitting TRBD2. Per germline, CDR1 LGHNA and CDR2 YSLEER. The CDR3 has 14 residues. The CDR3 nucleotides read TGCGCCAGCAGCCAAGGAAGGGCGGGGGGTGAGCAGTCCTTC. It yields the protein CASSQGRAGGEQSF.